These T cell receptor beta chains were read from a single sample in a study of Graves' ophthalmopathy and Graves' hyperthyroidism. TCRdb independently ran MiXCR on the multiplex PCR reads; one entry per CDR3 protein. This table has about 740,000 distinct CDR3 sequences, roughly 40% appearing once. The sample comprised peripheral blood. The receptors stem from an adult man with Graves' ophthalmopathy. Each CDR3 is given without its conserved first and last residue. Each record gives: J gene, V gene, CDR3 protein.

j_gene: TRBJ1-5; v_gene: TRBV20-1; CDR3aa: SAGNRADQNQPQH
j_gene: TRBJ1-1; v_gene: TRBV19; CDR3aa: ASSISLGVNTEAF
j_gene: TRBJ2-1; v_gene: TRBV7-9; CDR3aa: ASSFLISYNEQF
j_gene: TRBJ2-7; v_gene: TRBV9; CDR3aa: ASSGQLPYEQY
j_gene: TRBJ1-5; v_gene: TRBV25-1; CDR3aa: ASSESRLNQPQH
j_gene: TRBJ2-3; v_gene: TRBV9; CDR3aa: ASSAGQWDTQY
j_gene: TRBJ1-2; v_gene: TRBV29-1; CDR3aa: SAGGEYGYT
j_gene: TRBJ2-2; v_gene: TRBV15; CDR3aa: ATSRDSDPRGTLNTGELF
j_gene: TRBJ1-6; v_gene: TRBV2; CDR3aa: ASSGGWAGGSPLH
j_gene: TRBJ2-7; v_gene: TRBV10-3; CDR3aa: AISDSGRAGYEQY
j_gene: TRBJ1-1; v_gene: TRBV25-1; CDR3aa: ASKDGTGRDTEAF
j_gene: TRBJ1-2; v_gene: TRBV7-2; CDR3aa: ASSYYRDPTEAGYT
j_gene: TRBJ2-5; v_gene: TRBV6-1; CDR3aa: ASSESVAQTQY
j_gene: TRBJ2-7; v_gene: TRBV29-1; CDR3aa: SVDTRGSSYEQY
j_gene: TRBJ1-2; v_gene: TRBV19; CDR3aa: ASSIRHGYGYT
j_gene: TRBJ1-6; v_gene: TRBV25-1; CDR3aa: ASSGAGSPLH